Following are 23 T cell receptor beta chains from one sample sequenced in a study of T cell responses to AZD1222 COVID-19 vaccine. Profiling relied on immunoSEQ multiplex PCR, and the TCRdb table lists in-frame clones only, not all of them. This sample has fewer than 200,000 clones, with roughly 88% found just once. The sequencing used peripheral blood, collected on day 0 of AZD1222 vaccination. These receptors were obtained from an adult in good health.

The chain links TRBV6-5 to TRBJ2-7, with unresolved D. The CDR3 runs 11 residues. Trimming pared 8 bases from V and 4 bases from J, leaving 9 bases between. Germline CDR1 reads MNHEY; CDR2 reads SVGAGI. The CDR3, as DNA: TGTGCCAGCTGCGGCGTGTACGAGCAGTACTTC. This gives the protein CASCGVYEQYF.

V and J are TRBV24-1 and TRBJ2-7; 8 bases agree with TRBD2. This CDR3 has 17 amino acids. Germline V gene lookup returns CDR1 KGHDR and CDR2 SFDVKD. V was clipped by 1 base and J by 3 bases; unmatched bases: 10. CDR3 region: CATSDLNHQRGSYEQYF. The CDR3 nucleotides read TGTGCCACCAGTGATTTAAACCACCAGCGGGGGAGCTACGAGCAGTACTTC.

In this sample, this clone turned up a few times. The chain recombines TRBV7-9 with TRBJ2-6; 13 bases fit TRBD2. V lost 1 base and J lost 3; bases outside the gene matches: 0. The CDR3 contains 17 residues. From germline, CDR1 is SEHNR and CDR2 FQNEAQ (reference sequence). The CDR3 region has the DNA TGTGCCAGCAGCTTAGGGACTAGCGGGGGTGGGGCCAACGTCCTGACTTTC. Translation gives CASSLGTSGGGANVLTF.

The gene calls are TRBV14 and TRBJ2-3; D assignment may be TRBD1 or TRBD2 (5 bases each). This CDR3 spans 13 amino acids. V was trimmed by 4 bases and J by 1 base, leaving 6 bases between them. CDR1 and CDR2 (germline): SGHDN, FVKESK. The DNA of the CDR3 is TGTGCCAGCAGCCGGGACCGCACAGATACGCAGTATTTT. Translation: CASSRDRTDTQYF.

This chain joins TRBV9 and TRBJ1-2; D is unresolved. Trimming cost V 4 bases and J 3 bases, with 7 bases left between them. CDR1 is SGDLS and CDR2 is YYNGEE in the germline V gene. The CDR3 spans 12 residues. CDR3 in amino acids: CASSSSDYGYTF. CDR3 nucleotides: TGTGCCAGCAGCTCTTCGGACTATGGCTACACCTTC.

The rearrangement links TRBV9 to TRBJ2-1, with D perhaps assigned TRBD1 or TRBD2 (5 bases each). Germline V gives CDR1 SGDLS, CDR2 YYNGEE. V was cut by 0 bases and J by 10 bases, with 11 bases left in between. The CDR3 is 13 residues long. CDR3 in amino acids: CASSVGGEGEQFF. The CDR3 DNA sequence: TGTGCCAGCAGCGTAGGGGGAGAGGGGGAGCAGTTCTTC.

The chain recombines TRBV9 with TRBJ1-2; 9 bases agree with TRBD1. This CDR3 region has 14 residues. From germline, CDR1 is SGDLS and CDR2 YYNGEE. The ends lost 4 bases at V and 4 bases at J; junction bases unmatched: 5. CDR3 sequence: CASSLTGGVYGYTF. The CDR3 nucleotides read TGTGCCAGCAGCCTTACAGGGGGCGTCTATGGCTACACCTTC.

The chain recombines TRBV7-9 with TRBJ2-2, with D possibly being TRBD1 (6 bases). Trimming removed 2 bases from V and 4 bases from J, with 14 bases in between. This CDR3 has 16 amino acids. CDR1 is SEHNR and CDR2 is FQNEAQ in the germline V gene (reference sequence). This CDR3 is CASSLRGQGSTGELFF. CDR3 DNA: TGTGCCAGCAGCTTAAGAGGCCAGGGGAGCACCGGGGAGCTGTTTTTT.

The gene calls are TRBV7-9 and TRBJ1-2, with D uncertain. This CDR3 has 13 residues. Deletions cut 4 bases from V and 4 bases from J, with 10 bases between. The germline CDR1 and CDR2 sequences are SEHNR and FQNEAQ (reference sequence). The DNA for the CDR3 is TGTGCCAGCAGCTCTAGCCAGGTCTATGGCTACACCTTC. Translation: CASSSSQVYGYTF. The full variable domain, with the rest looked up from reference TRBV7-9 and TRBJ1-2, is DTGVSQNPRHKITKRGQNVTFRCDPISEHNRLYWYRQTLGQGPEFLTYFQNEAQLEKSRLLSDRFSAERPKGSFSTLEIQRTEQGDSAMYLCASSSSQVYGYTFGSGTRLTVV.

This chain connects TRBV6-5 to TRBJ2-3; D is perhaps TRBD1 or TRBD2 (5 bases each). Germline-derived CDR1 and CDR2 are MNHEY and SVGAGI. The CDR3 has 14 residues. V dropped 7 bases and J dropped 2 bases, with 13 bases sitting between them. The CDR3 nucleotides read TGTGCCAGCAATCTCGGGACCGACACAGATACGCAGTATTTT. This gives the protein CASNLGTDTDTQYF.

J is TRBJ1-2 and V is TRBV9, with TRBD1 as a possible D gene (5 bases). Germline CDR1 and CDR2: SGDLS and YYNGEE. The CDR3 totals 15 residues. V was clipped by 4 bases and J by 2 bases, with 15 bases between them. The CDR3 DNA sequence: TGTGCCAGCAGCCCCGGGACTACCCTGAACTATGGCTACACCTTC. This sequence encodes CASSPGTTLNYGYTF.

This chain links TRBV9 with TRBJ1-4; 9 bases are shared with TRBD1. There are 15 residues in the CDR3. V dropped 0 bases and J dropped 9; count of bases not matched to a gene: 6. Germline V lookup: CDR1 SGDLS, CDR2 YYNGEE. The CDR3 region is CASSVDGQGNQKLFF. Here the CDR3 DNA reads TGTGCCAGCAGCGTAGATGGACAGGGGAATCAAAAACTGTTTTTT. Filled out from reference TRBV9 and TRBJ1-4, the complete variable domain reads DSGVTQTPKHLITATGQRVTLRCSPRSGDLSVYWYQQSLDQGLQFLIQYYNGEERAKGNILERFSAQQFPDLHSELNLSSLELGDSALYFCASSVDGQGNQKLFFGSGTQLSVL.

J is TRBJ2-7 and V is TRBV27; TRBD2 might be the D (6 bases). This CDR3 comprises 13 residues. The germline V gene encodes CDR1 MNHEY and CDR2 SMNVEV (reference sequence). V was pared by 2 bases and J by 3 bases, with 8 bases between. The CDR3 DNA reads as TGTGCCAGCAGTTTAGCGGGGTTCTACGAGCAGTACTTC. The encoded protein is CASSLAGFYEQYF.

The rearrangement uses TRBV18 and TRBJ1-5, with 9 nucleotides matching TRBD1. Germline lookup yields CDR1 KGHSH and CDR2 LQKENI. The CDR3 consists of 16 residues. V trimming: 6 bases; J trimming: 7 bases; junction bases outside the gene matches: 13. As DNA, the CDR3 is TGTGCCAGCTCCTCCCGGGACAGGGCGTCCGGCCAGCCCCAGCATTTT. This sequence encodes CASSSRDRASGQPQHF.

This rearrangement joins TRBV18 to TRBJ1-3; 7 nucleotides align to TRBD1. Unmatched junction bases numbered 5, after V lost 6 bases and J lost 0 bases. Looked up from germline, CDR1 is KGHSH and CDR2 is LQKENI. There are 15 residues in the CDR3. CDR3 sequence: CASSTGQLSGNTIYF. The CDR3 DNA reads TGTGCCAGCTCTACGGGACAGCTCTCTGGAAACACCATATATTTT. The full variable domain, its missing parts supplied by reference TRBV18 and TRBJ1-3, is NAGVMQNPRHLVRRRGQEARLRCSPMKGHSHVYWYRQLPEEGLKFMVYLQKENIIDESGMPKERFSAEFPKEGPSILRIQQVVRGDSAAYFCASSTGQLSGNTIYFGEGSWLTVV.

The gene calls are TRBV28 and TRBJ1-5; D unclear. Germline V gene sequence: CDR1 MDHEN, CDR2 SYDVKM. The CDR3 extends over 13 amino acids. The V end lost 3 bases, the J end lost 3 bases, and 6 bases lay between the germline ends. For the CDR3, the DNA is TGTGCCAGCAGTTTCCGGACCAATCAGCCCCAGCATTTT. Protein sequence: CASSFRTNQPQHF.

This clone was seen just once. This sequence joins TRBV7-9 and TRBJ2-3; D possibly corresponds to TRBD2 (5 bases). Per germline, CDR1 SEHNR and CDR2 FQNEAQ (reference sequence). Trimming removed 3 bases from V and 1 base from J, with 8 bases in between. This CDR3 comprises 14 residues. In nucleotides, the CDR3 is TGTGCCAGCAGCTTCGACTATCGCACAGATACGCAGTATTTT. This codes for CASSFDYRTDTQYF.

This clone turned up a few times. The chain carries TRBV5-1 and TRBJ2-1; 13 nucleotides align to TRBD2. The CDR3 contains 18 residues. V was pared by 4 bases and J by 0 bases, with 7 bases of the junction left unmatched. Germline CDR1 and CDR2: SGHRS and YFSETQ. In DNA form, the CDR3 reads TGCGCCAGCAGCAACCGACTAGCGGGAGGAGGCTCCTACAATGAGCAGTTCTTC. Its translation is CASSNRLAGGGSYNEQFF.

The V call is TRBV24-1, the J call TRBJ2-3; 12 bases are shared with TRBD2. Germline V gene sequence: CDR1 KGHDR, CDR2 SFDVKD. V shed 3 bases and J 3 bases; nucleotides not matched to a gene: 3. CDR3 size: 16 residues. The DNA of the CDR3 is TGTGCCACCAGTGATCCCGGGACTAGCGGGACAGATACGCAGTATTTT. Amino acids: CATSDPGTSGTDTQYF.

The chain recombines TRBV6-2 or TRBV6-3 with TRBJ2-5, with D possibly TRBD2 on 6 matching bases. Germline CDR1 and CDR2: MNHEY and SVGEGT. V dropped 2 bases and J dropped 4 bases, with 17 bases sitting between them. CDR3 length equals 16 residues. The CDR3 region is CASSYVWTKRRETQYF. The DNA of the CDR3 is TGTGCCAGCAGTTACGTCTGGACTAAACGTAGAGAGACCCAGTACTTC.

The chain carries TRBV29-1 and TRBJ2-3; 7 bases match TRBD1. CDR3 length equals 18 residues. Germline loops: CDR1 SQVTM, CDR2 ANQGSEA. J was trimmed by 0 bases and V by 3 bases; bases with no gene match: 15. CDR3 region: CSVDRTGKLSTSTDTQYF. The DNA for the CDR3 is TGCAGCGTTGATAGGACAGGAAAACTTTCGACTAGCACAGATACGCAGTATTTT.

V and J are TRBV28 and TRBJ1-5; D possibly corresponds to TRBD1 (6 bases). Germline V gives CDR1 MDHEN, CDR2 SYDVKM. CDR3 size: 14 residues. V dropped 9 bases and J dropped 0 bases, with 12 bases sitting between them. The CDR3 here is CASSVGASNQPQHF. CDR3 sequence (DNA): TGTGCCAGTAGTGTGGGGGCTAGCAATCAGCCCCAGCATTTT.

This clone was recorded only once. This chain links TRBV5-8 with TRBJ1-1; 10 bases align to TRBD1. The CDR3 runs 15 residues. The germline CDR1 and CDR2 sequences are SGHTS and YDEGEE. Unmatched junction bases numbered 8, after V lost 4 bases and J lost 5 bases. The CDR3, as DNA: TGTGCCAGCAGCGTGCGACAGGGGGCGGCTACTGAAGCTTTCTTT. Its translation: CASSVRQGAATEAFF.